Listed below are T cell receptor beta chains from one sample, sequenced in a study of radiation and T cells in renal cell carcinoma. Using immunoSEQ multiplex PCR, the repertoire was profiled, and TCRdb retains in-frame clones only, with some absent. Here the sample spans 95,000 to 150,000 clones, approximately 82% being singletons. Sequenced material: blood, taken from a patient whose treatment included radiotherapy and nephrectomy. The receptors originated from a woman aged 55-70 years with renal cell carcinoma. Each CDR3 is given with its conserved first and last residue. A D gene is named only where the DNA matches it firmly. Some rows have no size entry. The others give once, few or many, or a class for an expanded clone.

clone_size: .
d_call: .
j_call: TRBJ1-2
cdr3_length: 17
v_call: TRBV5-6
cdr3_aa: CASSWRVRQMLNYGYTF
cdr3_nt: TGTGCCAGCAGCTGGAGGGTGAGGCAAATGCTTAACTATGGCTACACCTTC

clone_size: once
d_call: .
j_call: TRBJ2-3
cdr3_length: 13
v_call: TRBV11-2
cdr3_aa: CASSLPGTDTQYF
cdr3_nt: TGTGCCAGCAGCTTACCAGGGACAGATACGCAGTATTTT

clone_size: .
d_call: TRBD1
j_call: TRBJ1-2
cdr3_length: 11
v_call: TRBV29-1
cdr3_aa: CSVDTGGGYTF
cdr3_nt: TGCAGCGTGGACACAGGGGGTGGCTACACCTTC

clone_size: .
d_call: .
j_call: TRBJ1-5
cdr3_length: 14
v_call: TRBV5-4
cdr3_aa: CAPSAAYSNQPQHF
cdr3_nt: TGTGCCCCGTCGGCCGCTTATAGCAATCAGCCCCAGCATTTT

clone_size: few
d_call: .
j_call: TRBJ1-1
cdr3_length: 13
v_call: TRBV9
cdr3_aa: CASSPVGGLEAFF
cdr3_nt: TGTGCCAGCAGCCCCGTTGGGGGGCTTGAAGCTTTCTTT

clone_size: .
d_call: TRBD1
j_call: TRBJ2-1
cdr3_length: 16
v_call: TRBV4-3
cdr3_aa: CASSQERTGGLNEQFF
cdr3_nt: TGCGCCAGCAGCCAAGAGCGGACAGGGGGCTTGAATGAGCAGTTCTTC

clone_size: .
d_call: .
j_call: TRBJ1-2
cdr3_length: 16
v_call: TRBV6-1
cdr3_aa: CASSEPGQPHARGYTF
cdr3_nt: TGTGCCAGCAGTGAGCCGGGTCAGCCCCACGCTCGGGGCTACACCTTC

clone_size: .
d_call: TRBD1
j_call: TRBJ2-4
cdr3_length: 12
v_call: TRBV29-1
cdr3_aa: CSVGDRPSIQYF
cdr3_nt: TGCAGCGTGGGGGACAGGCCCTCCATTCAGTACTTC

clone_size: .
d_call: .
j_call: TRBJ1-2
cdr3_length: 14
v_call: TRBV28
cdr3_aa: CASSPPGGLYGYTF
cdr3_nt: TGTGCCAGCAGCCCACCGGGGGGTCTCTATGGCTACACCTTC

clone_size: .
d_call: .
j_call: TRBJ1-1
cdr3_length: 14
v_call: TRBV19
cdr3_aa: CASSPARMNTEAFF
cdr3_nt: TGTGCCAGTAGTCCGGCCCGAATGAACACTGAAGCTTTCTTT

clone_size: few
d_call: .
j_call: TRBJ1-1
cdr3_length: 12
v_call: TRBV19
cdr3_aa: CASSIPRPEAFF
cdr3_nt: TGTGCCAGTAGTATACCCAGACCTGAAGCTTTCTTT

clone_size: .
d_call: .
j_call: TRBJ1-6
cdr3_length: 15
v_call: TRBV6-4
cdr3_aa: CASSDSVGGNSPLHF
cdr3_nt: TGTGCCAGCAGTGACTCGGTGGGTGGCAATTCACCCCTCCACTTT

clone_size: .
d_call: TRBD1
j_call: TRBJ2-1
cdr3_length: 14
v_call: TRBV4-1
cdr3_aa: CASSLRDSRDEQFF
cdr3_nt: TGCGCCAGCAGCCTCCGGGACAGTCGGGATGAGCAGTTCTTC

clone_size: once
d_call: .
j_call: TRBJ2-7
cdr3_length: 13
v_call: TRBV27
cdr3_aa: CASRGGSAYEQYF
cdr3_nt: TGTGCCAGCAGAGGAGGGAGCGCCTACGAGCAGTACTTC

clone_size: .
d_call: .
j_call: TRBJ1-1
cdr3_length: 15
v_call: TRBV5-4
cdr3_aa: CASSPIQGLNTEAFF
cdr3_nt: TGTGCCAGCAGCCCCATCCAGGGGTTGAACACTGAAGCTTTCTTT

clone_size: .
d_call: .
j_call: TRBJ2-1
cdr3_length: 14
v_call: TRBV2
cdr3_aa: CASSRRGGPDEQFF
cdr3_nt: TGTGCCAGCAGCCGAAGAGGAGGGCCCGATGAGCAGTTCTTC

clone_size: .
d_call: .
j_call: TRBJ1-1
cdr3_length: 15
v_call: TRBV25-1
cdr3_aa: CASTPPGFWDTEAFF
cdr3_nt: TGTGCCAGCACCCCGCCGGGTTTCTGGGACACTGAAGCTTTCTTT

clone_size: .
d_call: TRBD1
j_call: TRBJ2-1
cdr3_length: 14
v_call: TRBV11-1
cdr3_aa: CASSSRGRGNEQFF
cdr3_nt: TGTGCCAGCAGCTCCAGGGGGCGCGGGAATGAGCAGTTCTTC

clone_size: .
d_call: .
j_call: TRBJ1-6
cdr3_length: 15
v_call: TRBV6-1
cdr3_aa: CASSEIRTIDSPLHF
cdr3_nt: TGTGCCAGCAGTGAAATCCGAACTATAGATTCACCCCTCCACTTT

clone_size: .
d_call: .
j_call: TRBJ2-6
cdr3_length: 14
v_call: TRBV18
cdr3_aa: CASSPKTGANVLTF
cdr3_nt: TGTGCCAGCTCACCGAAAACTGGGGCCAACGTCCTGACTTTC

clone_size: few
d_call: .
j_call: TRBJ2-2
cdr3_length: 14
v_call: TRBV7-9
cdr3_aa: CASSLKGDTGELFF
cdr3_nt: TGTGCCAGCAGCTTAAAGGGAGACACCGGGGAGCTGTTTTTT

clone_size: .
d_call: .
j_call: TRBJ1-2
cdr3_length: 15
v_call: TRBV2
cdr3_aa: CASSARQLSVHGYTF
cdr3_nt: TGTGCCAGCAGTGCGAGACAGCTTTCGGTTCATGGCTACACCTTC

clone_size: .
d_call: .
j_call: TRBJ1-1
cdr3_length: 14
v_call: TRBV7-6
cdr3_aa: CASSLDLGDTEAFF
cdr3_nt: TGTGCCAGCAGCTTAGACCTTGGTGATACTGAAGCTTTCTTT

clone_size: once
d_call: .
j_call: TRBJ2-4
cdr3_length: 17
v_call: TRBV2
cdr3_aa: CASSDPNLYPAKNIQYF
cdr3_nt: TGTGCCAGCAGTGACCCAAATTTATACCCAGCCAAAAACATTCAGTACTTC

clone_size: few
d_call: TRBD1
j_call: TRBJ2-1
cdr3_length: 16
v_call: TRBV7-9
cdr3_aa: CASSPFVGQGYNEQFF
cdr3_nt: TGTGCCAGCAGCCCCTTCGTGGGACAGGGGTACAATGAGCAGTTCTTC

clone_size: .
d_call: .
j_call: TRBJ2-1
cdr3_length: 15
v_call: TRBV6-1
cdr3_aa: CASRTGGGSYNEQFF
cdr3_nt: TGTGCCAGCAGAACAGGGGGGGGCTCCTACAATGAGCAGTTCTTC

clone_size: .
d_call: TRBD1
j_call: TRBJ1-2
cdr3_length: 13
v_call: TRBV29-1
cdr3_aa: CSAAGQANYGYTF
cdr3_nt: TGCAGCGCCGCGGGACAGGCTAACTATGGCTACACCTTC

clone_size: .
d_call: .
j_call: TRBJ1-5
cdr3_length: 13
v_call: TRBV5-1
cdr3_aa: CASSLGSNQPQHF
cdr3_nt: TGCGCCAGCAGCTTGGGTAGCAATCAGCCCCAGCATTTT

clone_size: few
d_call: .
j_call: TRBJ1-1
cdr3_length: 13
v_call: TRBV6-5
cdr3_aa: CASSQMETTEAFF
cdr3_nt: TGTGCCAGCAGTCAAATGGAAACCACTGAAGCTTTCTTT

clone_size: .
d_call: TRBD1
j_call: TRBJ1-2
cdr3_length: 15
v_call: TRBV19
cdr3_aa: CASSIDPGQGYGYTF
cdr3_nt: TGTGCCAGTAGTATAGACCCTGGACAGGGTTATGGCTACACCTTC

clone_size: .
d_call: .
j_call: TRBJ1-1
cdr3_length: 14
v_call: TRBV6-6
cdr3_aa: CASSADSANTEAFF
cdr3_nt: TGTGCCAGCAGTGCGGACAGCGCGAACACTGAAGCTTTCTTT

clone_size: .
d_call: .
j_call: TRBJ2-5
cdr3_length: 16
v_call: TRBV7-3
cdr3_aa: CASSLRPSQGGETQYF
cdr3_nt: TGTGCCAGCAGCTTAAGGCCTAGCCAGGGTGGAGAGACCCAGTACTTC

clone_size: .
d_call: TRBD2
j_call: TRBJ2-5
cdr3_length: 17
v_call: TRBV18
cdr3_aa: CASSLSLGGSKQETQYF
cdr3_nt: TGTGCCAGCTCACTCTCTCTCGGGGGGTCGAAACAAGAGACCCAGTACTTC

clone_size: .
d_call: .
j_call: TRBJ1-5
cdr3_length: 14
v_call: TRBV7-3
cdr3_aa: CASSLTGPGQPQHF
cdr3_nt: TGTGCCAGCAGCTTAACGGGTCCGGGTCAGCCCCAGCATTTT

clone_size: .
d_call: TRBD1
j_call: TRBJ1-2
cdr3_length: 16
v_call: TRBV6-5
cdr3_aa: CASSYTQGQGAFGYTF
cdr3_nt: TGTGCCAGCAGTTACACCCAAGGACAGGGGGCGTTTGGCTACACCTTC

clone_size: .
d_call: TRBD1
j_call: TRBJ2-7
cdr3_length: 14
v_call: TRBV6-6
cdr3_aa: CASSAGRQGAEQYF
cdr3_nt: TGTGCCAGCAGTGCGGGTAGACAGGGTGCCGAGCAGTACTTC